These T cell receptor beta chains were read from a single sample in a study of cytomegalovirus exposure and HLA in healthy donors. Libraries were prepared by immunoSEQ multiplex PCR; TCRdb keeps only in-frame clonotypes and omits some of them. This repertoire includes tens of thousands of clones. The source material was PBMCs. These receptors were obtained from a woman between 35 and 50 years old in good health and CMV-seropositive. Each CDR3 is given with its conserved first and last residue. Each record gives: clone size, V gene, J gene, D gene, CDR3 protein, CDR3 DNA. D genes are given only for firm matches. Size values are once, few and many counts, or a class for expanded clones, and some rows have none.

>-|TRBV11-3|TRBJ2-3|TRBD2
CASSSTLAGASHTQYF
TGTGCCAGCAGCTCAACCCTAGCGGGAGCGTCCCATACGCAGTATTTT
>-|TRBV4-2|TRBJ2-2|TRBD2
CASSQDLASGGADTGELFF
TGTGCCAGCAGCCAAGATTTGGCTAGCGGGGGGGCCGACACCGGGGAGCTGTTTTTT
>-|TRBV7-3|TRBJ1-2|-
CASSPTSSGAAHGYTF
TGTGCCAGCAGCCCAACTTCAAGTGGGGCAGCTCATGGCTACACCTTC
>-|TRBV11-2|TRBJ2-3|TRBD1
CASSLRTGTSTDTQYF
TGTGCCAGCAGCCTCAGGACAGGGACCAGCACAGATACGCAGTATTTT
>-|TRBV6-1|TRBJ1-5|-
CASSEGAGAAQPQHF
TGTGCCAGCAGTGAAGGAGCAGGGGCGGCTCAGCCCCAGCATTTT
>-|TRBV19|TRBJ2-6|-
CASSKQGSGANVLTF
TGTGCCAGTAGTAAACAGGGTTCCGGGGCCAACGTCCTGACTTTC
>-|TRBV4-2|TRBJ1-4|TRBD1
CASSQGQLNEKLFF
TGTGCCAGCAGCCAGGGACAGCTTAATGAAAAACTGTTTTTT
>-|TRBV6-6|TRBJ2-1|TRBD2
CASRSGTSGSNEQFF
TGTGCCAGCAGGTCCGGGACTAGCGGATCCAATGAGCAGTTCTTC
>-|TRBV6-6|TRBJ1-1|TRBD1
CASSNRGRNTEAFF
TGTGCCAGCAGTAACAGGGGCCGGAACACTGAAGCTTTCTTT
>-|TRBV9|TRBJ2-2|TRBD1
CASSVDTGAGELFF
TGTGCCAGCAGCGTAGATACAGGGGCCGGGGAGCTGTTTTTT
>-|TRBV5-1|TRBJ2-3|TRBD2
CASSWSASGGGTDTQYF
TGCGCCAGCAGCTGGAGTGCTAGCGGAGGGGGCACAGATACGCAGTATTTT
>-|TRBV28|TRBJ2-5|TRBD2
CATIDASGQETQYF
TGTGCAACCATAGACGCTAGCGGACAAGAGACCCAGTACTTC
>-|TRBV19|TRBJ1-5|-
CASSDPGAQHF
TGTGCCAGTAGCGACCCCGGGGCCCAGCATTTT
>-|TRBV19|TRBJ1-1|-
CASSVGTGGGAFF
TGTGCCAGTAGTGTGGGTACGGGAGGCGGAGCTTTCTTT
>-|TRBV5-5|TRBJ2-7|-
CASSLSPIRGSYEQYF
TGTGCCAGCAGCTTGTCTCCTATAAGAGGGTCCTACGAGCAGTACTTC
>-|TRBV27|TRBJ1-6|TRBD1
CASSPIGQGFGNSPLHF
TGTGCCAGCAGTCCAATAGGACAGGGGTTTGGTAATTCACCCCTCCACTTT
>-|TRBV7-8|TRBJ1-2|-
CASSLETGTYGYTF
TGTGCCAGCAGCTTAGAAACAGGGACCTATGGCTACACCTTC
>-|TRBV2|TRBJ1-1|-
CASSTLGGSTEAFF
TGTGCCAGCAGTACACTTGGGGGGAGCACTGAAGCTTTCTTT
>-|TRBV5-4|TRBJ2-7|-
CASSQGNRDGSYEQYF
TGTGCCAGCAGCCAGGGGAATCGGGACGGTTCTTACGAGCAGTACTTC
>large|TRBV19|TRBJ1-1|-
CASSFTGLGAGTEAFF
TGTGCCAGTAGTTTTACAGGATTGGGAGCGGGCACTGAAGCTTTCTTT
>-|TRBV29-1|TRBJ2-7|TRBD2
CSVAVFTSGGYEQYF
TGCAGCGTTGCTGTTTTCACTAGCGGGGGGTACGAGCAGTACTTC
>-|TRBV15|TRBJ2-2|-
CATSRQFGELFF
TGTGCCACCAGCAGACAGTTCGGGGAGCTGTTTTTT
>-|TRBV9|TRBJ1-1|-
CASSVTGSPLEAFF
TGTGCCAGCAGCGTAACCGGGTCTCCGCTTGAAGCTTTCTTT
>-|TRBV2|TRBJ1-1|-
CASRVREDTEAFF
TGTGCCAGCAGGGTCCGGGAGGACACTGAAGCTTTCTTT
>-|TRBV5-6|TRBJ2-7|-
CASSLGPRSNYEQYF
TGTGCCAGCAGCTTGGGGCCACGGAGCAACTACGAGCAGTACTTC
>-|TRBV5-1|TRBJ2-7|-
CASSPRGDNSYEQYF
TGCGCCAGCTCCCCCCGGGGAGACAATTCCTACGAGCAGTACTTC
>-|TRBV28|TRBJ2-1|TRBD2
CASRQHSPTSGNSFF
TGTGCCAGCAGACAACATAGCCCCACTAGCGGGAATTCGTTCTTC
>-|TRBV5-6|TRBJ1-5|TRBD1
CASSSSLRGPDQPQHF
TGTGCCAGCAGCTCTTCCCTTAGGGGGCCAGATCAGCCCCAGCATTTT
>-|TRBV29-1|TRBJ2-7|TRBD2
CSDSSGRGRYEQYF
TGCAGCGATAGTAGCGGGAGGGGACGATACGAGCAGTACTTC
>-|TRBV5-1|TRBJ2-3|TRBD2
CASSPSTSRNTDTQYF
TGCGCCAGCAGCCCCTCGACTAGCCGAAACACAGATACGCAGTATTTT
>-|TRBV28|TRBJ2-7|TRBD2
CASRIGGGSYEQYF
TGTGCCAGCAGGATCGGCGGGGGCTCCTACGAGCAGTACTTC